Sequencing of this T cell receptor beta chain was carried out in a study of identical twins. To note about this clonotype: The antigen remains unidentified.

Trimming left V 2 bases short and J 8 bases short, with 19 bases between. The CDR3 contains 15 residues. Germline values: CDR1 DFQATT, CDR2 SNEGSKA (reference sequence). Healthy Caucasians were all of the donors. Regarding the study as a whole: Zero-insertion findings could be partly confounded by invariant cells (MAIT and iNKT cells). The models systematically underestimated how much out-of-frame TCR alpha was shared in monozygotic twins.

A universal primer site was incorporated via template switching, and the cDNA contained unique molecular identifiers. In TCRdb, the 5' RACE reads were re-called with MiXCR into one record per CDR3 protein. This table has about 660,000 distinct CDR3 sequences, approximately 9% appearing once. The data also belong to a second study, concerning yellow fever vaccine responses in identical twins.

The chain couples TRBV20-1 to TRBJ2-4; possible D gene TRBD1, 5 bases. The sequence was collected from a young woman in good health. Sequencing was carried out using PBMCs. The CDR3 protein is CSARSVTAQGDIQYF. The DNA for the CDR3 is TGCAGTGCTAGATCGGTAACCGCCCAAGGGGACATTCAGTACTTC.